Listed below are T cell receptor beta chains from one sample, sequenced in a study of graft-versus-host responses after intestinal transplantation. Assay used: immunoSEQ multiplex PCR; TCRdb lists only in-frame clones, some missing. Found here are 85,000 to 100,000 clones, 86% of them singletons; the top ten hold 1.4%. The sample here was PBMCs, taken 255 days after intestinal transplant. All receptors derive from a human patient who received an intestinal transplant, so some T cells may come from the graft donor. The CDR3 runs from the conserved cysteine through the conserved F or W. D genes are given only for firm matches. Size values are once, few and many counts, or a class for expanded clones, and some rows have none.

D	V	size	J	CDR3	DNA
-	TRBV7-8	-	TRBJ1-6	CASSLLTIYNSPLHF	TGTGCCAGCAGCTTATTGACTATCTATAATTCACCCCTCCACTTT
-	TRBV30	-	TRBJ1-3	CAWSPAGPLSGNTIYF	TGTGCCTGGAGTCCGGCAGGGCCCCTCTCTGGAAACACCATATATTTT
-	TRBV9	-	TRBJ2-5	CASSGQGARLAGEETQYF	TGTGCCAGCAGCGGACAGGGGGCCCGACTAGCGGGTGAAGAGACCCAGTACTTC
-	TRBV28	-	TRBJ1-6	CASNPQGSYNSPLHF	TGTGCCAGCAACCCCCAGGGTTCCTATAATTCACCCCTCCACTTT
-	TRBV5-4	-	TRBJ2-5	CASSLQGGDQETQYF	TGTGCCAGCAGCTTGCAGGGGGGGGATCAAGAGACCCAGTACTTC
TRBD2	TRBV5-1	once	TRBJ2-5	CASSLGGLAGKETQYF	TGCGCCAGCAGCTTGGGAGGACTAGCGGGAAAAGAGACCCAGTACTTC
-	TRBV5-4	-	TRBJ1-1	CASSFQTNTEAFF	TGTGCCAGCAGCTTTCAGACTAACACTGAAGCTTTCTTT
-	TRBV10-3	-	TRBJ2-1	CAISALQADEQFF	TGTGCCATCAGTGCGCTACAGGCTGATGAGCAGTTCTTC
TRBD1	TRBV11-2	-	TRBJ2-3	CASSIQGSDTQYF	TGTGCCAGCAGCATACAGGGGTCAGATACGCAGTATTTT
-	TRBV4-1	-	TRBJ1-3	CASSQERSLGGIRNTIYF	TGCGCCAGCAGCCAAGAGAGGAGCTTAGGAGGGATTCGAAACACCATATATTTT
-	TRBV5-1	-	TRBJ2-7	CASSWEAGSSYEQYF	TGCGCCAGCAGTTGGGAGGCAGGGTCTTCCTACGAGCAGTACTTC
-	TRBV28	-	TRBJ2-2	CASSSPGSGNTGELFF	TGTGCCAGCAGTTCCCCCGGGAGCGGGAACACCGGGGAGCTGTTTTTT
-	TRBV9	-	TRBJ1-2	CASSAQGDTYGYTF	TGTGCCAGCAGCGCACAGGGCGATACTTATGGCTACACCTTC
-	TRBV7-3	-	TRBJ2-2	CASSPANTGELFF	TGTGCCAGCAGCCCCGCGAACACCGGGGAGCTGTTTTTT
-	TRBV6-1	-	TRBJ2-7	CASSRKGDGSYEQYF	TGTGCCAGCAGCAGAAAGGGGGACGGATCCTACGAGCAGTACTTC
TRBD2	TRBV7-2	-	TRBJ2-1	CASTLFRGPGGDEQFF	TGTGCCAGCACCTTATTTCGTGGCCCCGGGGGGGATGAGCAGTTCTTC
-	TRBV11-2	-	TRBJ2-2	CASSLVGAPGTGELFF	TGTGCCAGCAGCTTAGTAGGGGCCCCAGGTACCGGGGAGCTGTTTTTT
-	TRBV6-7	-	TRBJ2-2	CASTGDNTGELFF	TGTGCCAGCACCGGGGACAACACCGGGGAGCTGTTTTTT
-	TRBV5-4	few	TRBJ2-7	CASSLARAYEQYF	TGTGCCAGCAGCTTGGCCAGGGCCTACGAGCAGTACTTC
-	TRBV29-1	-	TRBJ2-7	CSVVVGIGRGYEQYF	TGCAGCGTTGTGGTCGGGATCGGCAGGGGCTACGAGCAGTACTTC
-	TRBV10-3	few	TRBJ1-5	CAISDSGGNQPQHF	TGTGCCATCAGCGACAGTGGGGGCAATCAGCCCCAGCATTTT
TRBD1	TRBV2	-	TRBJ1-2	CASRQTGPNYGYTF	TGTGCCAGCAGGCAGACAGGGCCTAACTATGGCTACACCTTC
-	TRBV27	-	TRBJ2-7	CAGSSRDGRYEQYF	TGTGCCGGCAGTTCCAGGGACGGGCGCTACGAGCAGTACTTC
-	TRBV6-5	-	TRBJ2-7	CASSTEGGVSYEQYF	TGTGCCAGCAGTACTGAGGGGGGGGTTTCCTACGAGCAGTACTTC
-	TRBV2	-	TRBJ1-1	CASSDRENTEAFF	TGTGCCAGCAGTGATAGGGAGAACACTGAAGCTTTCTTT
TRBD1	TRBV30	-	TRBJ2-7	CAWSTGQGYYEQYF	TGTGCCTGGAGTACTGGACAGGGGTACTACGAGCAGTACTTC
-	TRBV4-1	once	TRBJ2-3	CASSLGGADTQYF	TGCGCCAGCAGCCTCGGAGGTGCAGATACGCAGTATTTT
-	TRBV11-2	-	TRBJ1-1	CASSLVAGGTMNTEAFF	TGTGCCAGCAGCTTGGTTGCTGGCGGCACAATGAACACTGAAGCTTTCTTT
-	TRBV2	once	TRBJ1-1	CASSVPLTGNTEAFF	TGTGCCAGCAGTGTACCTCTGACAGGAAACACTGAAGCTTTCTTT
-	TRBV30	-	TRBJ2-5	CAWSVRYRQETQYF	TGTGCCTGGAGTGTACGCTATAGACAAGAGACCCAGTACTTC
TRBD1	TRBV6-4	-	TRBJ2-6	CASSEDRSSGANVLTF	TGTGCCAGCAGTGAGGACAGGAGCTCTGGGGCCAACGTCCTGACTTTC
TRBD1	TRBV27	-	TRBJ2-3	CASSFGTGTDTQYF	TGTGCCAGCAGTTTCGGGACAGGCACAGATACGCAGTATTTT
-	TRBV29-1	-	TRBJ2-1	CSGGTYYNEQFF	TGCAGCGGTGGAACCTACTACAATGAGCAGTTCTTC
-	TRBV5-4	-	TRBJ2-7	CASSMGGQNYEQYF	TGTGCCAGCAGCATGGGGGGACAGAACTACGAGCAGTACTTC
-	TRBV29-1	-	TRBJ2-1	CSVERTNNEQFF	TGCAGCGTTGAGCGGACTAACAATGAGCAGTTCTTC
-	TRBV27	-	TRBJ2-1	CASRAVGSYNEQFF	TGTGCCAGCAGGGCGGTCGGGTCCTACAATGAGCAGTTCTTC
TRBD1	TRBV30	-	TRBJ2-5	CAWSYRGETQYF	TGTGCCTGGTCATACAGGGGAGAGACCCAGTACTTC
TRBD2	TRBV7-9	-	TRBJ2-7	CASSLKAGDSYGQYF	TGTGCCAGCAGTTTAAAAGCGGGAGACTCCTACGGGCAGTACTTC
-	TRBV27	-	TRBJ2-1	CASRIQGDYNEQFF	TGTGCCAGCCGTATTCAAGGAGACTACAATGAGCAGTTCTTC
-	TRBV6-5	once	TRBJ2-1	CASSAILGVGNEQFF	TGTGCCAGCAGCGCAATCTTAGGGGTTGGCAATGAGCAGTTCTTC
TRBD2	TRBV4-1	-	TRBJ2-1	CASSDRLAVLSSYNEQFF	TGCGCCAGCAGCGACCGACTAGCGGTCCTGAGCTCCTACAATGAGCAGTTCTTC
-	TRBV6-1	many	TRBJ2-7	CASSELGGSSYEQYF	TGTGCCAGCAGTGAACTCGGGGGAAGCTCCTACGAGCAGTACTTC
TRBD1	TRBV10-3	-	TRBJ1-1	CAIEQGLNTEAFF	TGTGCCATCGAACAGGGGTTGAACACTGAAGCTTTCTTT
TRBD1	TRBV30	-	TRBJ1-1	CAWYRTGGDLTTEAFF	TGTGCCTGGTACAGGACAGGGGGCGATTTGACCACTGAAGCTTTCTTT
-	TRBV19	-	TRBJ2-1	CASSSHRDNEQFF	TGTGCCAGTAGTAGCCACAGGGATAATGAGCAGTTCTTC
-	TRBV30	-	TRBJ1-4	CAWSVLSEKLFF	TGTGCCTGGAGTGTACTATCAGAAAAACTGTTTTTT